This record covers a single T cell receptor (beta chain). Its antigen is still unknown. The record has no base qualities; no much larger clone is one base away. The time point label for this specimen denotes: patch test 1, 2 weeks after DPC sensitization. Read against the paper, the sample's treatment or condition label means: therapeutic diphenylcyclopropenone sensitization with weekly scalp DPC. At every patch-test visit, the blood draw took place before the patch test was put on. Patients were considered eligible if aged 18 to 70, diagnosed with alopecia and deemed suitable for DPC therapy, and patients were excluded if pregnant. Total RNA was extracted from unfractionated whole blood that had been collected in Tempus Blood RNA tubes. This sample was included in a study of human T cells and chemical hapten exposure (dated by TCRdb to the early 2020s). In the study overall: For sensitization, 2% DPC in acetone was applied to a 2 cm by 2 cm area of upper inner arm skin. Most of the patients in the cohort were female, and the cohort covered alopecia areata with under or over 50% scalp involvement, alopecia totalis and alopecia universalis. This study followed changes in the peripheral blood TCR repertoire in vivo during primary and secondary sensitization of alopecia patients to the hapten diphenylcyclopropenone (DPC). Throughout the approximately 23-week study period, patients were also given weekly therapeutic DPC doses on the scalp. For TCR sequencing, blood came from 25 to 35 alopecia patients at anywhere from one to four time points (pre-sensitization, 2, 6 and 24 weeks). Blood samples were taken from patients before sensitization (week 0) and then at 2, 6 and about 24 weeks after DPC sensitization. Libraries were pooled for sequencing, and variation in per-sample TCR yields was attributed mainly to small differences in library volumes within the pool. Patch tests used Finn chambers with 0.01% DPC on the upper back, scored after 6 days by International Contact Dermatitis Research Group standards. What the study reported, not specific to this receptor: No change with DPC sensitization was found in the number of TCRs above 1 in 1000 frequency, and no evidence of global repertoire structure alterations was found. The number of PT1 expanded TCRs positively correlated with patch test score, significant at thresholds 8, 16 and 32 but not 4. Expanded TCRs formed significantly more large CDR3 similarity clusters than pre-sensitization or healthy control sets, consistent with antigen-driven responses. Repeated subsampling changed both the strength of the expansion versus patch-test correlation and the threshold at which that correlation became significant. Alopecia, a presumed autoimmune disease, was present in all patients, so the immune response of the patients might differ from that of healthy individuals.

The method was RACE. Instrument used: NextSeq 500. During library preparation, unique molecular identifiers were attached to individual cDNA molecules so that TCRs could be counted in a quantitative, reproducible way. From each blood RNA sample, both TCR alpha and TCR beta chains were sequenced. On the study's bioinformatics: The median number of TCRs per sample was 90,000 to 100,000, ranging from roughly 23,224 to 690,600. V, J and CDR3 annotation of the TCR reads was performed with the Decombinator software suite. Every sample was subsampled to the same number of TCRs (28,000) for the PS versus PT1 abundance plots. Expanded TCRs were defined as absent before sensitization and observed at least eight times at the 2-week time point. In TCRdb, the public reads were trimmed at Q25 with fastp and aligned with MiXCR, with productive beta chains retained. CDR3 protein sequences are deduplicated, and each keeps its most common genes and DNA. The V and J calls, along with clone size, are taken from TCRdb and not from the paper's own processing. The sample contains 300,000 to 350,000 distinct CDR3 sequences, under 9% of them found a single time. The top ten hold around 8.4% of the sample.

As encoded in the germline V gene (reference sequence), CDR1 is LNHNV while CDR2 is YYDKDF. V and J are trimmed by 1 base and 2 bases, and the gene matches miss 2 bases of the junction. From its cysteine to its phenylalanine, the CDR3 spans 15 amino acids. Of all the DNA, just the CDR3 is kept, 45 bases in frame from base 1. This specimen consisted of whole blood, obtained in connection with sensitization to the hapten diphenylcyclopropenone (DPC). The chain joins TRBV15 to TRBJ1-5; 7 central nucleotides agree with TRBD1. The sequence was obtained from a woman aged 18-30 years with alopecia areata. Some clones in this sample may be carry-over from other donors' samples. The CDR3 corresponds to CATSRGQGGNQPQHF. The nucleotide sequence reads as follows: TGTGCCACCAGCAGAGGACAGGGCGGCAATCAGCCCCAGCATTTT.